The rows below give T cell receptor beta chains drawn from one sample of a study of T cells after yellow fever vaccination. TCRdb recomputed calls from the 5' RACE reads with MiXCR, one row per CDR3 protein. The sample lists approximately 300,000 distinct CDR3 sequences; around 6.8% were seen once. The sequences come from PBMCs, collected roughly 47 days after the first yellow fever vaccination. The receptors come from a young man who received the YFV17D yellow fever vaccine. Both conserved end residues are trimmed from each CDR3. Fields, in order: J gene, V gene, CDR3 protein.

j_call: TRBJ1-1; v_call: TRBV5-1; cdr3_aa: ASSSHGTDTEAF
j_call: TRBJ2-5; v_call: TRBV5-4; cdr3_aa: ASTAGPLYQETQY
j_call: TRBJ2-1; v_call: TRBV7-6; cdr3_aa: ASSFELAGDHNEQF
j_call: TRBJ1-6; v_call: TRBV3-1; cdr3_aa: ASRKPDSPLH
j_call: TRBJ2-1; v_call: TRBV30; cdr3_aa: AWSYGLAGSNEQF
j_call: TRBJ2-3; v_call: TRBV4-1; cdr3_aa: ASSQPGTPRGETQY
j_call: TRBJ2-5; v_call: TRBV7-2; cdr3_aa: ASSLVRGDQETQY
j_call: TRBJ1-4; v_call: TRBV20-1; cdr3_aa: SAPLLGEKLF
j_call: TRBJ2-1; v_call: TRBV28; cdr3_aa: ASSSTGTGFYEQF
j_call: TRBJ2-7; v_call: TRBV12-3/TRBV12-4; cdr3_aa: ASRERDRVGEQY
j_call: TRBJ1-6; v_call: TRBV27; cdr3_aa: ASSLREASPLH
j_call: TRBJ2-3; v_call: TRBV7-2; cdr3_aa: ASSPRRATDTQY
j_call: TRBJ1-2; v_call: TRBV10-3; cdr3_aa: AISESRSGAYGYT
j_call: TRBJ1-5; v_call: TRBV12-5; cdr3_aa: ASALTDLQPQH
j_call: TRBJ2-7; v_call: TRBV7-2; cdr3_aa: ASSKTGGYEQY
j_call: TRBJ2-5; v_call: TRBV18; cdr3_aa: ASSPQGYGETQY
j_call: TRBJ2-1; v_call: TRBV7-8; cdr3_aa: ASSLGSKEQF
j_call: TRBJ1-2; v_call: TRBV7-9; cdr3_aa: ASSLWDRVTTGYT
j_call: TRBJ2-2; v_call: TRBV11-2; cdr3_aa: ASSYRLAANTGELF
j_call: TRBJ1-4; v_call: TRBV6-1; cdr3_aa: ASSPTGGRFYKLF
j_call: TRBJ2-7; v_call: TRBV4-2; cdr3_aa: ASSQEGWGQSSYEQY
j_call: TRBJ2-1; v_call: TRBV27; cdr3_aa: ASTIGGLTYNEQF
j_call: TRBJ1-5; v_call: TRBV5-1; cdr3_aa: ASTGTGYQPQH
j_call: TRBJ2-3; v_call: TRBV6-1; cdr3_aa: ASSQTFTDTQY
j_call: TRBJ2-1; v_call: TRBV12-3/TRBV12-4; cdr3_aa: ASSPDTYNEQF
j_call: TRBJ1-2; v_call: TRBV6-2/TRBV6-3; cdr3_aa: ASTRQNYGYT
j_call: TRBJ2-5; v_call: TRBV3-1; cdr3_aa: ATSQDTGTASGTQY
j_call: TRBJ1-2; v_call: TRBV2; cdr3_aa: ASSFDRGLGNYGYT
j_call: TRBJ2-7; v_call: TRBV6-1; cdr3_aa: ASSLLGETPYEQY
j_call: TRBJ2-3; v_call: TRBV4-3; cdr3_aa: ASSQVYQADTQY
j_call: TRBJ2-4; v_call: TRBV12-3/TRBV12-4; cdr3_aa: ASSKGGAKNIQY
j_call: TRBJ1-3; v_call: TRBV7-9; cdr3_aa: ASSEWGLSGNTIY
j_call: TRBJ1-3; v_call: TRBV5-1; cdr3_aa: ASSPGETGNTIY
j_call: TRBJ1-5; v_call: TRBV19; cdr3_aa: ASKDGAAFNQPQH
j_call: TRBJ2-7; v_call: TRBV6-6; cdr3_aa: ASSMLYEQY
j_call: TRBJ1-3; v_call: TRBV4-1; cdr3_aa: ASNRVAGGGNTIY
j_call: TRBJ2-1; v_call: TRBV18; cdr3_aa: ASSWTTGSGSYNEQF
j_call: TRBJ1-1; v_call: TRBV6-1; cdr3_aa: ASREQGRNTEAF
j_call: TRBJ2-5; v_call: TRBV20-1; cdr3_aa: SAKTLGPPETQY
j_call: TRBJ2-5; v_call: TRBV19; cdr3_aa: ASSTAGVETQY
j_call: TRBJ2-3; v_call: TRBV7-3; cdr3_aa: ASSTIGQGTDTQY